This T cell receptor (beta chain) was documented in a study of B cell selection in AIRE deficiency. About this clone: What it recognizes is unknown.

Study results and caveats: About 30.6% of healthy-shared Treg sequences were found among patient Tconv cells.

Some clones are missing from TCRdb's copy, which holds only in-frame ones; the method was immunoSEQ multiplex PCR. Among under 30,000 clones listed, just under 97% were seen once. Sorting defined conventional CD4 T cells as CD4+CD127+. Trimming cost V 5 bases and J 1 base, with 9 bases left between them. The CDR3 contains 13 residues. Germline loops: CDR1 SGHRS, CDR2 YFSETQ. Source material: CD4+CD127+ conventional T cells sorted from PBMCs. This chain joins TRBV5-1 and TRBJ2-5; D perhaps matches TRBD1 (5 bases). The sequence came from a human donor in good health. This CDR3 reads CASRVQGQETQYF. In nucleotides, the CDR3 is TGCGCCAGCAGAGTTCAGGGCCAAGAGACCCAGTACTTC.